This record covers a single TCR beta chain. The antigen it recognizes is unknown. No clone much larger than this one lies a single base away; base qualities are absent. Using the deep immunoSEQ assay, multiplex PCR amplified TCR CDR3 regions from genomic DNA. Extracted genomic DNA from each cell subset was distributed evenly across all wells of several immunoSEQ 96-well plates, and each plate was treated as a replicate. For sorted subsets, each replicate PCR was loaded with about 0.2 ug genomic DNA, equivalent to about 30,000 T cell genomes. Purified libraries were quantified with a Qubit 3.0 fluorometer, sized on a Bioanalyzer 2100, and re-quantified with the KAPA Library Quantification kit. Each immunoSEQ 96-well plate was sequenced on its own single-read 150-cycle Illumina NextSeq 550 flow cell. Per the authors' processing: Because the immunoSEQ output included only junctional sequences and no quality scores, the filtering could not be the same as the filtering used for full-length reads. To assign V/J genes and CDR3, sequences were annotated using PyIR, a Python wrapper for IgBLAST v1.9, with IMGT germline references. Reads were filtered out if the reads had weak V/J assignments (E-value above 1e-6), no CDR3, stop codons, out-of-frame junctions, or ambiguous translated residues. V3J clonotypes were defined as sequences sharing an identical inferred V gene, J gene, and CDR3 amino acid sequence. To compute the percentage overlap between repertoires, the number of shared unique clonotypes was divided by the size of the smaller repertoire. Repertoire richness was assessed with RTK rarefaction, the Chao1 estimator, and Recon v2.1 estimates of unobserved clonotypes. Generation probabilities were computed with OLGA for all TCRbeta clonotypes obtained by the gDNA method from several donors. This immuneACCESS table, as held by TCRdb, lists in-frame sequences with V and J called but not all clones. Of the missing ones, under half trace to an unresolved V gene in checked studies; the others have no known cause. The D gene and trimming were derived from the DNA, and the V and J assignments and clone size from that table. The sample includes more than 1,200,000 clones, with 98% to 99% observed a single time. 0.36% of the sample comes from the top ten.

CDR1 MDHEN and CDR2 SYDVKM are derived from the germline V gene. The CDR3 starts with the cysteine, ends with the phenylalanine, and has 14 residues. The sequence is cut down to CDR3 DNA, 42 bases in frame from base 1. Relative to germline, V is 3 bases shorter and J is 4 bases shorter, with 12 bases between their ends. The sample comes from a study of shared clonotypes between healthy human individuals (dated by TCRdb to 2020 to 2022). As for the study more broadly: A couple of women and a few men aged 18 to 49 years were included in the cohort. For each donor, three plates each were used for CD4 naive and CD4 memory, two plates were used for CD8 naive, and one plate was used for CD8 memory. Libraries were prepared and TCR repertoires were sequenced by different laboratories using diverse techniques, in order to increase sequencing depth and limit assay-specific biases. Between about 0.8 and 9.5 billion PBMCs per donor were obtained by leukapheresis. The study deeply sequenced blood TCR repertoires of five healthy adults to estimate repertoire size and the extent of clonotype sharing between individuals. Results and caveats for the whole study, not just this receptor: Pairwise subsampling indicated that sequencing depth was expected to affect the degree of clonotype sharing among donors. Incomplete sequencing was indicated by rarefaction of sorted-subset datasets, despite the large sequencing depth. Naive subsets generally had larger estimated clonotype richness than memory subsets. Approximately 5% of naive CD4, around 4% of naive CD8, about 2.1% of memory CD4, and around 0.4% of memory CD8 clonotypes were shared across four donors. The small number of donors limited the genetic and exposure-history diversity represented. Compared with non-shared clonotypes, the clonotypes found in all four sorted-subset donors had higher generation probabilities. Sampling was limited to blood, and TCR repertoires in tissue likely differ from TCR repertoires in blood.

Healthy HIV-negative adults with no recently reported acute infections or vaccinations were included as donors. Every donor was a Caucasian adult residing in Nashville, Tennessee, USA. CD4+ T cells were enriched by magnetic negative selection, after which naive cells were positively selected on CD45RA and the negative fraction was taken as the memory subset. Blood was collected by leukapheresis, and PBMCs were isolated by Ficoll-Histopaque density gradient centrifugation and then cryopreserved in liquid nitrogen vapor phase. Analytical flow cytometry was used to check the purity and quantity of every magnetically sorted T cell population. From each sorted fraction, genomic DNA was isolated and quantified by UV absorbance on a Nanodrop 2000c.

This receptor was taken from a young man in good health. Recombination connected TRBV28 to TRBJ1-2; possibly the D gene is TRBD1, per 5 matching bases. Sequencing used naive CD4+ T cells sorted from blood. The sample's cell subset or site label, in plain terms: CD45RA+ positively selected. The base sequence is TGTGCCAGCAGTTTTGTAGGGGTTGGCTATGGCTACACCTTC. Its protein product is CASSFVGVGYGYTF.